What follows are 24 T cell receptor beta chains derived from one specimen sequenced in a study of OX40 agonist ivuxolimab in advanced cancers. Some clones are missing from TCRdb's copy, which holds only in-frame ones; the method was immunoSEQ multiplex PCR. This sample carries some 41,000 clones, approximately 90% of them seen once, and the ten largest clones take under 20%. The sample here was CD4+ or CD8+ T cells sorted from blood, taken in a trial of the OX40 agonist ivuxolimab. The receptors shown here come from an adult with an advanced solid tumor such as melanoma, head and neck, liver or kidney cancer.

For the CDR3, the DNA is TGTGCCTGGAGTGTACTAGGGAATGAGCAGTTCTTC. Translation gives CAWSVLGNEQFF. This chain joins TRBV30 and TRBJ2-1; TRBD2 is a possible D gene (5 bases). Germline V lookup: CDR1 GTSNPN, CDR2 SVGIG (reference sequence). Trimming left V 0 bases short and J 7 bases short, with 7 bases between. CDR3 length: 12 amino acids. Supplemented by reference TRBV30 and TRBJ2-1, the full variable domain reads SQTIHQWPATLVQPVGSPLSLECTVEGTSNPNLYWYRQAAGRGLQLLFYSVGIGQISSEVPQNLSASRPQDRQFILSSKKLLLSDSGFYLCAWSVLGNEQFFGPGTRLTVL.

The DNA of the CDR3 is TGTGCCAGCAGTATGGGGGGACTAGCGGTAAACACCGGGGAGCTGTTTTTT. Translated: CASSMGGLAVNTGELFF. The genes are TRBV27 and TRBJ2-2; 11 bases align to TRBD2. V shed 5 bases, J shed 2 bases, and the junction held 7 bases outside the gene matches. Germline V gene sequence: CDR1 MNHEY, CDR2 SMNVEV (reference sequence). The CDR3 spans 17 residues.

V usage is TRBV2 and J usage is TRBJ2-4; 9 nucleotides match TRBD1. The V gene's germline CDR1 is SNHLY and CDR2 FYNNEI. This CDR3 region has 15 residues. The J segment lost 7 bases and the V segment lost 7 bases, leaving 11 bases of the junction unmatched. The CDR3 sequence is CASTPSPTGGNIQYF. Written as DNA, the CDR3 is TGTGCCAGCACACCCTCCCCTACAGGGGGCAACATTCAGTACTTC.

This sequence joins TRBV9 and TRBJ2-3, with 7 nucleotides matching TRBD1. V lost 4 bases and J lost 5; bases outside the gene matches: 13. From germline, CDR1 is SGDLS and CDR2 YYNGEE. The CDR3 loop spans 16 amino acids. The chain's CDR3 is CASSPLVDRVGDTQYF. The CDR3 DNA follows: TGTGCCAGCAGCCCGTTGGTTGACAGGGTGGGAGATACGCAGTATTTT.

The V call is TRBV30, the J call TRBJ1-1; a weak D match, TRBD1 (6 bases). CDR1 and CDR2 (germline): GTSNPN, SVGIG (reference sequence). With 2 bases removed from V and 1 base from J, the gap between germline ends came to 8 bases. The CDR3 totals 13 residues. CDR3 residues: CAWSLGQNTEAFF. The CDR3, as DNA: TGTGCCTGGAGTTTGGGACAGAACACTGAAGCTTTCTTT. The whole variable domain, remainder taken from reference TRBV30 and TRBJ1-1, is SQTIHQWPATLVQPVGSPLSLECTVEGTSNPNLYWYRQAAGRGLQLLFYSVGIGQISSEVPQNLSASRPQDRQFILSSKKLLLSDSGFYLCAWSLGQNTEAFFGQGTRLTVV.

The rearrangement uses TRBV2 and TRBJ2-1, with D uncertain. CDR1 and CDR2 from the germline V gene are SNHLY and FYNNEI. The germline V and J ends were trimmed by 4 bases and 6 bases, with 4 bases remaining between them. The length of the CDR3 is 11 residues. The CDR3 nucleotides are TGTGCCAGCAGTGTTATCAATGAGCAGTTCTTC. It encodes CASSVINEQFF.

The rearrangement links TRBV9 to TRBJ2-3; TRBD2 might be the D (5 bases). In germline, CDR1 is SGDLS, CDR2 YYNGEE. V gave up 3 bases and J gave up 4 bases, with 6 bases separating them. CDR3 length equals 12 residues. The CDR3 spells CASSAGADTQYF. CDR3 DNA sequence: TGTGCCAGCAGCGCCGGGGCAGATACGCAGTATTTT.

The chain couples TRBV2 to TRBJ2-7; 7 nucleotides align to TRBD1. This CDR3 region has 17 residues. V shed 8 bases and J 3 bases; nucleotides not matched to a gene: 19. CDR1 is SNHLY and CDR2 is FYNNEI in the germline V gene. CDR3 sequence: CASSRSGTDPIDYEQYF. As DNA, the CDR3 is TGTGCCAGCTCACGCTCCGGGACAGACCCGATTGACTACGAGCAGTACTTC.

This clone was counted once. This rearrangement joins TRBV28 to TRBJ2-1; maybe TRBD1 (6 bases). V dropped 2 bases and J dropped 7 bases, with 24 bases sitting between them. The CDR3 sequence is 18 residues long. Per germline, CDR1 MDHEN and CDR2 SYDVKM. CDR3 coding DNA: TGTGCCAGCAGTTTAATGGCCCGGAGTGGGGGTAGGGGGAATGAGCAGTTCTTC. Protein sequence: CASSLMARSGGRGNEQFF.

This CDR3 is CASSPPARPDTQYF. The CDR3 DNA reads as TGTGCCAGCTCACCACCGGCGAGGCCAGATACGCAGTATTTT. The chain employs TRBV18 and TRBJ2-3; D call uncertain. The CDR3 sequence is 14 residues long. Germline V CDR1 and CDR2: KGHSH, LQKENI. The V end was cut by 0 bases, the J end by 4 bases, with 8 bases between.

CDR3 amino acids: CSVVPTRGLYEQYF. The CDR3 nucleotides are TGCAGCGTTGTTCCCACCCGGGGCCTCTACGAGCAGTACTTC. The gene calls are TRBV29-1 and TRBJ2-7; D is perhaps TRBD1 or TRBD2 (5 bases each). The CDR3 is 14 residues long. Trimming took 4 bases from V and 3 from J, leaving 16 bases between them. CDR1 and CDR2 from the germline V gene are SQVTM and ANQGSEA.

The chain employs TRBV27 and TRBJ2-7; 7 bases agree with TRBD2. Germline CDR1 reads MNHEY; CDR2 reads SMNVEV (reference sequence). The CDR3 is 14 amino acids. With V trimmed by 5 bases and J by 6 bases, 10 bases remained unmatched. CDR3 bases: TGTGCCAGCAGTATCGGGGGGACGGGGGGCGAGCAGTACTTC. Translation: CASSIGGTGGEQYF.

The chain uses TRBV2 and TRBJ2-1; D possibly corresponds to TRBD2 (5 bases). V was pared by 6 bases and J by 5 bases, with 11 bases between. The CDR3 covers 13 residues. CDR1 and CDR2 from the germline V gene are SNHLY and FYNNEI. The CDR3 loop is CASSLSGNNEQFF. CDR3 nucleotide sequence: TGTGCCAGCAGCCTTTCGGGAAACAATGAGCAGTTCTTC.

The gene calls are TRBV28 and TRBJ2-1, with 10 nucleotides matching TRBD2. CDR1 is MDHEN and CDR2 is SYDVKM in the germline V gene. The J segment lost 6 bases and the V segment lost 5 bases, leaving 7 bases of the junction unmatched. CDR3 length equals 15 residues. The CDR3 here is CASSRTSGGTNEQFF. The CDR3 coding sequence is TGTGCCAGCAGTCGGACTAGCGGAGGAACCAATGAGCAGTTCTTC. Variable domain in full (rest from reference TRBV28 and TRBJ2-1): DVKVTQSSRYLVKRTGEKVFLECVQDMDHENMFWYRQDPGLGLRLIYFSYDVKMKEKGDIPEGYSVSREKKERFSLILESASTNQTSMYLCASSRTSGGTNEQFFGPGTRLTVL.

As for this clone: Other DNA sequences from this sample encode an identical CDR3 as well. This chain connects TRBV6-5 to TRBJ1-2; possibly TRBD1 for D (5 bases). CDR1 and CDR2 from the germline V gene are MNHEY and SVGAGI. The V end lost 2 bases, the J end lost 0 bases, and 7 bases lay between the germline ends. This CDR3 spans 14 amino acids. CDR3: CASSYGAANYGYTF. CDR3 in DNA: TGTGCCAGCAGTTACGGGGCAGCTAACTATGGCTACACCTTC.

The chain recombines TRBV6-1 with TRBJ1-1; a possible D gene is TRBD1 (6 bases). Trimming removed 0 bases from V and 0 bases from J, with 14 bases in between. Germline CDR1 MNHNS, CDR2 SASEGT. The CDR3 consists of 17 residues. In nucleotides, the CDR3 is TGTGCCAGCAGTGAAGCGGGGGGGACATTGATGAACACTGAAGCTTTCTTT. This encodes CASSEAGGTLMNTEAFF.

The chain carries TRBV7-6 and TRBJ2-5; D uncertain. V shed 5 bases and J shed 5 bases, with 15 bases lying between them. CDR3 length equals 14 residues. Germline V gives CDR1 SGHVS, CDR2 FNYEAQ. The CDR3 coding sequence is TGTGCCAGCAGCACGGGCGGCGTGGGGGAGACCCAGTACTTC. As protein: CASSTGGVGETQYF. The full variable domain, its missing parts supplied by reference TRBV7-6 and TRBJ2-5, is GAGVSQSPRYKVTKRGQDVALRCDPISGHVSLYWYRQALGQGPEFLTYFNYEAQQDKSGLPNDRFSAERPEGSISTLTIQRTEQRDSAMYRCASSTGGVGETQYFGPGTRLLVL.

V and J are TRBV9 and TRBJ2-7; 8 bases match TRBD2. CDR3 length: 15 residues. Germline V gene data show CDR1 as SGDLS and CDR2 as YYNGEE. V gave up 0 bases and J gave up 7 bases; unmatched junction bases: 9. This CDR3 is CASSVGAGAVEEQYF. CDR3 coding DNA: TGTGCCAGCAGCGTAGGAGCGGGAGCGGTGGAGGAGCAGTACTTC.

This sequence joins TRBV15 and TRBJ1-4, with D possibly matching TRBD1 (5 bases). In germline, CDR1 is LNHNV, CDR2 YYDKDF (reference sequence). This CDR3 contains 15 residues. The V gene lost 0 bases and the J gene lost 6 bases, with 11 bases spanning the gap. The CDR3 region has the DNA TGTGCCACCAGCAGAGAGTGGGGAGGGGATGAAAAACTGTTTTTT. It is translated as CATSREWGGDEKLFF.

V is TRBV7-2 and J is TRBJ2-7; TRBD1 matches at 8 bases. V was clipped by 0 bases and J by 5 bases; unmatched bases: 3. This CDR3 region has 14 residues. Germline lookup yields CDR1 SGHTA and CDR2 FQGNSA. Here the CDR3 DNA reads TGTGCCAGCAGCTTAGCCCAGGGGGCTCACGAGCAGTACTTC. This gives the protein CASSLAQGAHEQYF.

The chain recombines TRBV19 with TRBJ2-5; 10 nucleotides line up with TRBD1. Germline assignment: CDR1 LNHDA and CDR2 SQIVND (reference sequence). Germline trimming cut 3 bases from V and 2 bases from J; bases unmatched to any gene: 3. The CDR3 loop spans 15 amino acids. The CDR3 loop reads CASSMTGGLQETQYF. CDR3 in DNA: TGTGCCAGTAGTATGACAGGGGGCCTTCAAGAGACCCAGTACTTC.

The chain combines TRBV27 with TRBJ2-1; TRBD1 or TRBD2 may be the D gene (5 bases each). V dropped 6 bases and J dropped 5 bases, with 20 bases sitting between them. The CDR3 totals 16 residues. Germline CDR1 and CDR2: MNHEY and SMNVEV (reference sequence). The CDR3 coding sequence is TGTGCCAGCAGACACGCCCCCGGGACGGTTAACAATGAGCAGTTCTTC. Protein: CASRHAPGTVNNEQFF.

CDR3 nucleotides: TGCGCCAGCAGCCAAGTGAGCAGCGTGGGGGGCTTCACAGATACGCAGTATTTT. The encoded protein is CASSQVSSVGGFTDTQYF. The chain links TRBV4-1 to TRBJ2-3; D possibly uses TRBD1 or TRBD2 (6 bases each). Trimming took off 1 base at V and 2 bases at J, with 19 bases between the two ends. The germline V gene encodes CDR1 MGHRA and CDR2 YSYEKL. This CDR3 is 18 amino acids long.

The chain recombines TRBV9 with TRBJ2-2; D might be TRBD2 (5 bases). This CDR3 has 16 amino acids. Germline loops: CDR1 SGDLS, CDR2 YYNGEE. V was trimmed by 4 bases and J by 4 bases, leaving 17 bases between them. CDR3 protein: CASSPGLSQSTGELFF. CDR3 nucleotide sequence: TGTGCCAGCAGCCCTGGACTGTCCCAGTCCACCGGGGAGCTGTTTTTT.